Following are 15 T cell receptor beta chains from one sample sequenced in a study of cytomegalovirus exposure and HLA in healthy donors. A multiplex PCR was run with 60 Vbeta primers and 13 Jbeta primers. TCRdb's copy holds only in-frame clones and misses some; the assay was immunoSEQ multiplex PCR. The sample shows under 200,000 clones, about three quarters of them seen only once. Material for sequencing was PBMCs. These receptors were taken from a woman aged 50 to 60 in good health and CMV-seropositive.

The table lists this clone with a count of one. CDR3 DNA: TGTGCCTGGAGTATTACAGGTCAGGGGTACGAGCAGTACTTC. Protein sequence: CAWSITGQGYEQYF. The chain couples TRBV30 to TRBJ2-7; possibly TRBD1 for D (6 bases). The germline V gene has CDR1 GTSNPN and CDR2 SVGIG (reference sequence). The CDR3 is 14 amino acids. V gave up 2 bases and J gave up 4 bases, with 15 bases separating them.

About this clone itself: The sample contains more than one DNA sequence encoding this CDR3. V and J are TRBV7-2 and TRBJ2-5; 7 bases are a match to TRBD2. V was pared by 5 bases and J by 5 bases, with 8 bases of the junction left unmatched. Germline V CDR1 and CDR2: SGHTA, FQGNSA. The length of the CDR3 is 14 residues. For the CDR3, the DNA is TGTGCCAGCAGCCTGGGGGGGGGATCGGAGACCCAGTACTTC. Its protein product is CASSLGGGSETQYF.

The rearrangement joins TRBV7-2 to TRBJ2-5; 10 bases line up with TRBD1. The CDR3 is 16 residues long. V gave up 3 bases and J gave up 5 bases; unmatched junction bases: 9. CDR1 and CDR2 from the germline V gene are SGHTA and FQGNSA. The DNA for the CDR3 is TGTGCCAGCAGCTTGGGGGGGGGACAGGGGCGCGAGACCCAGTACTTC. Its protein product is CASSLGGGQGRETQYF.

About this clone: One end of the junction varies from germline; a read error may be responsible. V and J are TRBV7-7 and TRBJ2-3; 12 bases are shared with TRBD1. This CDR3 has 15 residues. From germline, CDR1 is SSHAT and CDR2 FNYEAQ (reference sequence). DNA for the CDR3: TGTGCTAGCAGCTGGGGACAGGGGGCTGCAGATACGCAGTATTTT. Translating it yields CASSWGQGAADTQYF.

This clone was found a few times. The J gene is TRBJ2-7, the V gene TRBV9, with TRBD2 identical over 7 bases. This CDR3 is built from 14 residues. Germline CDR1 SGDLS, CDR2 YYNGEE. V was pared by 4 bases and J by 1 base, with 5 bases of the junction left unmatched. This chain's CDR3 is CASSPRLASYEQYF. The CDR3 coding sequence is TGTGCCAGCAGCCCGCGACTAGCATCCTACGAGCAGTACTTC.

The chain carries TRBV7-2 and TRBJ1-2; 9 bases fit TRBD1. Looked up from germline, CDR1 is SGHTA and CDR2 is FQGNSA. The CDR3 sequence is 14 residues long. With 4 bases clipped from V and 3 bases from J, the junction kept 3 bases outside the gene matches. CDR3 bases: TGTGCCAGCAGCTGGGACAGGGAGGACTATGGCTACACCTTC. This translates into CASSWDREDYGYTF.

The genes are TRBV18 and TRBJ2-6, with 8 bases lining up with TRBD1. The V gene end was trimmed by 1 base and the J gene end by 3 bases; junction bases not matched to a gene: 2. CDR1 is KGHSH, CDR2 LQKENI, per germline. This CDR3 is 16 amino acids long. CDR3 in DNA: TGTGCCAGCTCACCACGGACAGGGAATGGGGCCAACGTCCTGACTTTC. Translation gives CASSPRTGNGANVLTF. Variable domain in full (rest from reference TRBV18 and TRBJ2-6): NAGVMQNPRHLVRRRGQEARLRCSPMKGHSHVYWYRQLPEEGLKFMVYLQKENIIDESGMPKERFSAEFPKEGPSILRIQQVVRGDSAAYFCASSPRTGNGANVLTFGAGSRLTVL.

A single count supports this clone. The chain recombines TRBV5-4 with TRBJ2-5; tentative D call: TRBD2 (5 bases). The CDR3 has 16 amino acids. Germline V gene sequence: CDR1 SGHNT, CDR2 YYREEE (reference sequence). V was shortened by 4 bases and J by 2 bases, with 18 bases between the two germline ends. The CDR3 reads CASSIDGRTGQETQYF. CDR3 coding DNA: TGTGCCAGCAGCATCGACGGACGGACTGGTCAAGAGACCCAGTACTTC.

The V gene is TRBV19, the J gene TRBJ1-4, with 10 bases matching TRBD1. The CDR3 covers 16 residues. In germline, CDR1 is LNHDA, CDR2 SQIVND (reference sequence). V dropped 3 bases and J dropped 8; count of bases not matched to a gene: 9. CDR3 loop: CASSIEGTGDREKLFF. CDR3 nucleotide sequence: TGTGCCAGTAGTATCGAAGGGACAGGGGATCGGGAAAAACTGTTTTTT.

This clone turned up a few times. This rearrangement joins TRBV10-3 to TRBJ2-7; TRBD1 might be the D (5 bases). The V end was cut by 6 bases, the J end by 2 bases, with 8 bases between. The CDR3 is made up of 12 amino acids. The germline V gene has CDR1 ENHRY and CDR2 SYGVKD. The DNA of the CDR3 is TGTGCCATCAGCAAGGGGACCTACGAGCAGTACTTC. Translation: CAISKGTYEQYF.

The chain's CDR3 is CASVPGTGPYNEQFF. The CDR3 region has the DNA TGTGCCAGCGTCCCTGGGACAGGACCCTACAATGAGCAGTTCTTC. The chain has TRBV11-2 and TRBJ2-1, with TRBD1 matching over 8 bases. Germline V gives CDR1 SGHAT, CDR2 FQNNGV. This CDR3 is 15 amino acids long. V was pared by 8 bases and J by 2 bases, with 8 bases of the junction left unmatched.

The chain carries TRBV15 and TRBJ2-7, with a weak D call TRBD2 (5 bases). Germline V CDR1 and CDR2: LNHNV, YYDKDF (reference sequence). The CDR3 consists of 14 residues. Trimming took off 0 bases at V and 6 bases at J, with 12 bases between the two ends. The CDR3 DNA is TGTGCCACCAGCAGAGACCCCGGGGTAAGCGAGCAGTACTTC. Protein sequence: CATSRDPGVSEQYF.

The V gene is TRBV5-4, the J gene TRBJ2-1, with TRBD1 matching over 7 bases. Germline values: CDR1 SGHNT, CDR2 YYREEE (reference sequence). The CDR3 contains 14 residues. The V segment lost 4 bases and the J segment 4 bases; nucleotides outside the gene matches: 5. DNA of the CDR3: TGTGCCAGCAGCCGACAGGGTGCATACAATGAGCAGTTCTTC. Its translation is CASSRQGAYNEQFF.

This clone was seen only once. The chain carries TRBV2 and TRBJ2-5, with TRBD1 as a possible D gene (6 bases). Near its end, the DNA agrees better with TRBJ2-7, so the J call may be wrong. Germline-derived CDR1 and CDR2 are SNHLY and FYNNEI. This CDR3 is built from 15 residues. CDR3 residues: CASSLLQGPPYEQYF. CDR3 in DNA: TGTGCCAGCAGCCTACTGCAGGGGCCCCCCTACGAGCAGTACTTC.

This rearrangement joins TRBV7-9 to TRBJ1-1; 8 positions match TRBD1. The CDR3 covers 14 residues. Per germline, CDR1 SEHNR and CDR2 FQNEAQ (reference sequence). V lost 5 bases, J lost 4 bases, and 6 bases stayed unmatched. Written as DNA, the CDR3 is TGTGCCAGCAGCCCAGGGGGCCTGGGCACTGAAGCTTTCTTT. Translated, it gives CASSPGGLGTEAFF.